These T cell receptor beta chains were read from a single sample in a study of cytotoxic CD8 clonotypes in ibrutinib-treated CLL. Method: immunoSEQ multiplex PCR; TCRdb's copy keeps in-frame clones and lacks some. The sample yields approximately 100,000 clones, around 77% seen once. The input for sequencing was PBMCs, taken after 24 months of ibrutinib treatment. The receptors derive from a human donor with chronic lymphocytic leukemia. The CDR3 runs from the conserved cysteine through the conserved F or W. The order of the fields is D gene, V gene, J gene, clone size, CDR3 protein, CDR3 DNA. The D gene is left open where the match is weak. Not every row has a clone size; where given, it reads once, few, many or a size class.

-	TRBV6-1	TRBJ2-4	-	CASSEESTSGRKNIQYF	TGTGCCAGCAGTGAAGAATCCACATCCGGCAGAAAAAACATTCAGTACTTC
TRBD2	TRBV5-1	TRBJ2-7	-	CASSLFGGRAYEQYF	TGCGCCAGCAGCTTATTTGGCGGGAGGGCCTACGAGCAGTACTTC
TRBD1	TRBV2	TRBJ2-1	-	CASSGGTGRDEQFF	TGTGCCAGCAGTGGGGGGACAGGGCGCGATGAGCAGTTCTTC
TRBD1	TRBV10-3	TRBJ1-3	-	CAISEVPGGGGNTIYF	TGTGCCATCAGTGAGGTCCCAGGGGGAGGTGGAAACACCATATATTTT
-	TRBV6-6	TRBJ1-3	few	CASSYSSSGNTIYF	TGTGCCAGCAGTTACTCAAGCTCTGGAAACACCATATATTTT
-	TRBV9	TRBJ2-5	-	CASSVDLGQQETQYF	TGTGCCAGCAGCGTAGACCTTGGACAGCAAGAGACCCAGTACTTC
-	TRBV5-6	TRBJ1-1	-	CASSQGPQNTEAFF	TGTGCCAGCAGCCAGGGACCGCAGAACACTGAAGCTTTCTTT
-	TRBV13	TRBJ2-1	-	CAISGGDLYNEQFF	TGTGCCATCAGTGGTGGGGACCTCTACAATGAGCAGTTCTTC
TRBD2	TRBV11-2	TRBJ2-7	-	CASSNRLAGNDEQYF	TGTGCCAGCAGCAACCGACTAGCGGGAAATGACGAGCAGTACTTC
TRBD2	TRBV13	TRBJ2-5	-	CASSSGLAGLETQYF	TGTGCCAGCAGCTCCGGACTAGCGGGGTTGGAGACCCAGTACTTC
-	TRBV28	TRBJ1-2	-	CASSDSDYGYTF	TGTGCCAGCAGCGACAGCGACTATGGCTACACCTTC
-	TRBV4-2	TRBJ2-1	-	CASSQETPGKNEQFF	TGTGCCAGCAGCCAAGAAACCCCGGGAAAAAATGAGCAGTTCTTC
TRBD1	TRBV5-1	TRBJ2-7	-	CASSLRTGGEQYF	TGCGCCAGCAGCTTGAGGACAGGCGGCGAGCAGTACTTC
TRBD1	TRBV18	TRBJ1-1	-	CASSPLERTGVRWSKTEAFF	TGTGCCAGCTCACCCCTGGAGCGGACAGGGGTTCGTTGGAGTAAGACTGAAGCTTTCTTT
-	TRBV19	TRBJ1-1	-	CASTPRAENTEAFF	TGTGCCAGTACCCCCCGCGCGGAAAACACTGAAGCTTTCTTT
-	TRBV5-4	TRBJ2-1	few	CASSPTLIGHNEQFF	TGTGCCAGCAGCCCCACGTTGATTGGGCACAATGAGCAGTTCTTC
-	TRBV11-3	TRBJ1-3	-	CASQGAGNTIYF	TGTGCCAGCCAAGGGGCTGGAAACACCATATATTTT
-	TRBV7-7	TRBJ2-3	-	CASSPQPGPTDTQYF	TGTGCCAGCAGCCCCCAACCCGGACCCACAGATACGCAGTATTTT
-	TRBV7-6	TRBJ2-7	-	CASSWTGTSYEQYF	TGTGCCAGCAGTTGGACCGGGACCTCCTACGAGCAGTACTTC
-	TRBV7-3	TRBJ2-3	-	CASSFQRAGDTQYF	TGTGCCAGCAGCTTCCAGCGGGCTGGAGATACGCAGTATTTT
TRBD2	TRBV6-5	TRBJ2-5	-	CASSYSTSAETQYF	TGTGCCAGCAGTTACTCGACTAGCGCAGAGACCCAGTACTTC
TRBD1	TRBV5-1	TRBJ2-2	-	CASSWGTENTGELFF	TGCGCCAGCAGCTGGGGGACAGAAAACACCGGGGAGCTGTTTTTT
-	TRBV5-6	TRBJ2-6	-	CASSPPRVSGANVLTF	TGTGCCAGCAGCCCACCCAGGGTCTCTGGGGCCAACGTCCTGACTTTC
-	TRBV18	TRBJ2-5	-	CASSRDRQETQYF	TGTGCCAGCTCTCGAGACAGGCAAGAGACCCAGTACTTC
-	TRBV27	TRBJ1-5	-	CASSSPSRSQPQHF	TGTGCCAGCAGCTCCCCCTCCCGGTCTCAGCCCCAGCATTTT
-	TRBV12-5	TRBJ2-7	-	CASARGAHYEQYF	TGTGCTAGTGCCCGCGGGGCCCACTACGAGCAGTACTTC
TRBD1	TRBV5-1	TRBJ1-1	-	CASSGDRIQLMNTEAFF	TGCGCCAGCAGCGGGGACAGGATTCAACTTATGAACACTGAAGCTTTCTTT
-	TRBV7-6	TRBJ2-7	-	CASSTRDLDPFEQYF	TGTGCCAGCAGCACGCGGGACCTAGATCCCTTCGAGCAGTACTTC
TRBD1	TRBV7-9	TRBJ1-5	-	CASSLGRGLLEPQHF	TGTGCCAGCAGCTTAGGGAGGGGGCTTTTGGAGCCCCAGCATTTT
-	TRBV11-2	TRBJ2-7	-	CASSLVRVWQSSYEQYF	TGTGCCAGCAGCTTAGTTCGGGTTTGGCAGAGCTCCTACGAGCAGTACTTC
-	TRBV28	TRBJ2-7	-	CASSVAQGPYEQYF	TGTGCCAGCAGTGTCGCCCAGGGGCCATACGAGCAGTACTTC
TRBD1	TRBV9	TRBJ2-5	-	CASSARGTGRQETQYF	TGTGCCAGCAGCGCTAGGGGGACAGGGCGGCAAGAGACCCAGTACTTC
-	TRBV7-9	TRBJ1-4	-	CASSPQGEKLFF	TGTGCCAGCAGCCCCCAGGGGGAAAAACTGTTTTTT
TRBD2	TRBV4-2	TRBJ2-7	-	CASSQDAGRAGENYEQYF	TGTGCCAGCAGCCAAGATGCGGGAAGAGCGGGAGAGAATTACGAGCAGTACTTC
-	TRBV27	TRBJ2-7	-	CASSSAGPAYEQYF	TGTGCCAGCAGTTCCGCGGGACCAGCCTACGAGCAGTACTTC
-	TRBV11-3	TRBJ2-2	medium-sized	CASSPFEAGIWDGELFF	TGTGCCAGCAGCCCCTTTGAGGCGGGAATCTGGGACGGGGAGCTGTTTTTT
TRBD1	TRBV19	TRBJ1-1	-	CASSTGTGGSGNTEAFF	TGTGCCAGTAGTACCGGGACAGGGGGTTCGGGGAACACTGAAGCTTTCTTT
TRBD2	TRBV11-2	TRBJ2-6	-	CASSLALAGASGANVLTF	TGTGCCAGCAGCTTAGCGCTAGCGGGAGCATCTGGGGCCAACGTCCTGACTTTC
-	TRBV5-1	TRBJ2-3	-	CASSPAGSASTDTQYF	TGCGCCAGCAGCCCCGCAGGGTCAGCAAGCACAGATACGCAGTATTTT
TRBD1	TRBV5-4	TRBJ1-1	-	CASSTRQGANTEAFF	TGTGCCAGCAGCACCAGACAGGGGGCCAACACTGAAGCTTTCTTT
-	TRBV10-3	TRBJ2-7	-	CAISEPAAGYEQYF	TGTGCCATCAGTGAGCCGGCGGCGGGATACGAGCAGTACTTC
-	TRBV4-1	TRBJ2-6	few	CASSQDLTGTNVLTF	TGCGCCAGCAGCCAAGATTTGACAGGTACCAACGTCCTGACTTTC
TRBD1	TRBV7-2	TRBJ1-4	-	CASSLGQGGLGKLFF	TGTGCCAGCAGCTTAGGACAGGGGGGATTAGGCAAACTGTTTTTT
TRBD1	TRBV6-5	TRBJ1-3	-	CASSWGDRASGNTIYF	TGTGCCAGCAGTTGGGGAGACAGGGCCTCTGGAAACACCATATATTTT
TRBD1	TRBV5-6	TRBJ2-3	many	CASSPLGQGLSDTQYF	TGTGCCAGCAGCCCGCTGGGACAGGGCTTATCGGATACGCAGTATTTT
-	TRBV5-1	TRBJ2-4	-	CASSFVFPEPSSKNIQYF	TGCGCCAGCAGCTTTGTGTTTCCGGAACCCTCGTCCAAAAACATTCAGTACTTC
-	TRBV5-1	TRBJ1-2	-	CASSLAPIGNYGYTF	TGCGCCAGCAGCTTGGCCCCCATCGGAAACTATGGCTACACCTTC
TRBD2	TRBV9	TRBJ2-1	-	CASSEEGRWGLAGARGNNEQFF	TGTGCCAGCAGCGAGGAGGGGAGGTGGGGACTAGCGGGAGCCCGAGGAAACAATGAGCAGTTCTTC
-	TRBV27	TRBJ1-4	-	CASSPWGRNEKLFF	TGTGCCAGCAGCCCCTGGGGTCGGAATGAAAAACTGTTTTTT
-	TRBV14	TRBJ1-1	few	CASSKLENTEAFF	TGTGCCAGCAGCAAATTAGAGAACACTGAAGCTTTCTTT
-	TRBV5-1	TRBJ2-7	once	CASSLAGRSTPSSYEQYF	TGCGCCAGCAGCTTGGCCGGCAGGTCCACACCTAGCTCCTACGAGCAGTACTTC
-	TRBV20-1	TRBJ1-1	-	CSARDQRFDFF	TGCAGTGCTAGAGATCAGAGGTTTGATTTCTTT
-	TRBV9	TRBJ1-5	once	CASSVGPGTQPQHF	TGTGCCAGCAGCGTAGGCCCAGGGACTCAGCCCCAGCATTTT
TRBD2	TRBV6-6	TRBJ2-2	-	CASSYHQREAGELFF	TGTGCCAGCAGTTATCATCAGCGGGAGGCCGGGGAGCTGTTTTTT
-	TRBV4-1	TRBJ1-4	-	CASRLLRGRANEKLFF	TGCGCCAGCAGGCTATTAAGGGGACGGGCTAATGAAAAACTGTTTTTT
-	TRBV5-1	TRBJ1-1	-	CASSVTANTEAFF	TGCGCCAGCAGCGTGACAGCGAACACTGAAGCTTTCTTT